This is a list of T cell receptor beta chains from one sample in a study of long-term antiretroviral therapy in people with HIV. The protocol was immunoSEQ multiplex PCR, while the TCRdb copy is restricted to in-frame clones and leaves out a portion. The sample carries about 20,000 clones, 70% to 90% recorded once. The material was unsorted PBMCs, obtained about 4 years after starting antiretroviral therapy. The source of these receptors is a man between 18 and 29 years old with HIV. CDR3s include the opening cysteine and the closing phenylalanine or tryptophan. The D gene is left open where the match is weak. Not every row has a clone size; where given, it reads once, few, many or a size class.

j_call clone_size v_call d_call cdr3_nt cdr3_aa
TRBJ1-5 . TRBV28 TRBD1 TGTGCCAGCAGGTCCCTAGACAGGGACGGTCAGCCCCAGCATTTT CASRSLDRDGQPQHF
TRBJ1-1 once TRBV7-9 . TGTGCCAGCAGCTTAGGGGCTTTCGGCACTGAAGCTTTCTTT CASSLGAFGTEAFF
TRBJ2-5 . TRBV30 . TGTGCCTGGAGTATCAGGGCCGCGGAGACCCAGTACTTC CAWSIRAAETQYF
TRBJ2-7 . TRBV27 TRBD2 TGTGCCAGCAGTTTACAGGTGGGGCGGGGGGGCCTGTACTTC CASSLQVGRGGLYF
TRBJ1-2 . TRBV1 . TGCACCAGCAGCCAAGAAGAAGGGGCCGGGGGGGGCTACACCTTC CTSSQEEGAGGGYTF
TRBJ1-5 . TRBV4-1 . TGCGCCAGCAGCCAAGCTAGCGGTCAGCCCCAGCATTTT CASSQASGQPQHF
TRBJ2-3 . TRBV18 . TGTGCCAGCTCACCAGCCGTAGCAGAAGGGGATACGCAGTATTTT CASSPAVAEGDTQYF
TRBJ1-1 . TRBV7-9 . TGTGCCAGCAGCCTGACAGAGAACACTGAAGCTTTCTTT CASSLTENTEAFF
TRBJ1-2 . TRBV25-1 . TGTGCCAGCAGTGGACGGACCGCAATCTCCTATGGCTACACCTTC CASSGRTAISYGYTF
TRBJ1-6 . TRBV6-5 TRBD1 TGTGCCAGCAGGATACAGGGGGCGAGTAATTCACCCCTCCACTTT CASRIQGASNSPLHF
TRBJ1-1 . TRBV6-5 TRBD1 TGTGCCAGTCACAGGGGTATGAACACTGAAGCTTTCTTT CASHRGMNTEAFF
TRBJ2-3 . TRBV15 . TGTGCCACCAGCAGGGGGGGATCCCGTAGGGATACGCAGTATTTT CATSRGGSRRDTQYF
TRBJ1-3 . TRBV7-9 . TGTGCCAGCAGCTTAAATCTACTACACTCTGGAAACACCATATATTTT CASSLNLLHSGNTIYF
TRBJ2-5 . TRBV13 . TGTGCCAGCAGCTTAGACTTCCAAGAGACCCAGTACTTC CASSLDFQETQYF
TRBJ1-3 . TRBV19 . TGTGCCAGTAGTCTTGGGCACCCCTCTGGAAACACCATATATTTT CASSLGHPSGNTIYF
TRBJ2-2 . TRBV7-2 . TGTGCCAGCAGCTTTCAGGGCACCGGGGAGCTGTTTTTT CASSFQGTGELFF
TRBJ1-6 few TRBV6-4 . TGTGCCAGCAGTGAGATACAGAATTCACCCCTCCACTTT CASSEIQNSPLHF
TRBJ2-2 . TRBV7-9 TRBD1 TGTGCCAGCAGCTTAGGGACAGGTCAATTAACGACCGGGGAGCTGTTTTTT CASSLGTGQLTTGELFF
TRBJ2-3 . TRBV20-1 . TGCAGTGCTAGAGTCCGGCAGGCGCAGTATTTT CSARVRQAQYF
TRBJ1-2 . TRBV20-1 . TGCAGTGCTAGAATTAACTATGGCTACACCTTC CSARINYGYTF
TRBJ1-1 . TRBV28 TRBD1 TGTGCCAGCAGAAGAACAGGGGCAGGGACTGAAGCTTTCTTT CASRRTGAGTEAFF
TRBJ1-2 . TRBV13 TRBD1 TGTGCCAGCAGCTTGAGGGACAGGGGGATATATGGCTACACCTTC CASSLRDRGIYGYTF
TRBJ2-1 . TRBV29-1 . TGCAGCGTTGTCGAAAACTCCTTGAATGAGCAGTTCTTC CSVVENSLNEQFF
TRBJ2-5 . TRBV5-6 . TGTGCCAGCAGCTACGGGGTAAAGGAGACCCAGTACTTC CASSYGVKETQYF
TRBJ1-2 . TRBV5-4 . TGTGCCAGCAGCTTGGGGGTCGGCAACTATGGCTACACCTTC CASSLGVGNYGYTF
TRBJ1-3 . TRBV15 . TGTGCCACCAGCGCCTCGGGCTCTGGAAACACCATATATTTT CATSASGSGNTIYF
TRBJ1-5 . TRBV11-2 . TGTGCCAGCAGCCCGAACAATCAGCCCCAGCATTTT CASSPNNQPQHF
TRBJ1-1 . TRBV29-1 . TGCAGCGTTGTTGTCGGGGGGCCCACTGAAGCTTTCTTT CSVVVGGPTEAFF
TRBJ2-1 . TRBV6-5 . TGTGCCAGCAGTTACTACAGGGTTGGATCTGAGCAGTTCTTC CASSYYRVGSEQFF
TRBJ2-5 . TRBV7-9 . TGTGCCAGCAGCTTGGGCGCGACAGGAAGACAAGAGACCCAGTACTTC CASSLGATGRQETQYF
TRBJ1-2 . TRBV10-3 . TGTGCCATCATGGAAGACTATGGCTACACCTTC CAIMEDYGYTF
TRBJ1-5 . TRBV15 . TGTGCCACCAGCTGGACCCTGTTGAATCAGCCCCAGCATTTT CATSWTLLNQPQHF
TRBJ2-7 . TRBV14 . TGTGCCAGCAGCCAAGAGCTATACGAGCAGTACTTC CASSQELYEQYF
TRBJ1-5 . TRBV27 . TGTGCCAGCAGTTTAATACAGGGCGCTAATCAGCCCCAGCATTTT CASSLIQGANQPQHF
TRBJ1-1 . TRBV15 TRBD1 TGTGCCACCAGCAGCCAGGGGGTGGGCACTGAAGCTTTCTTT CATSSQGVGTEAFF
TRBJ1-2 . TRBV29-1 . TGCAGCGTTGAATGGCGAGGGTGGGCCTATGGCTACACCTTC CSVEWRGWAYGYTF
TRBJ2-7 few TRBV5-4 . TGTGCCAGCAGCTATGGCAGCTCCGAGCAGTACTTC CASSYGSSEQYF
TRBJ1-4 . TRBV5-1 TRBD1 TGCGCCAGCAGCCCCGAACCGGGACAGGGGCTAGTAGGGGAAAAACTGTTTTTT CASSPEPGQGLVGEKLFF
TRBJ2-2 . TRBV9 TRBD1 TGTGCCAGCAGCGTAGCAAGGGACAGGGGGAACACCGGGGAGCTGTTTTTT CASSVARDRGNTGELFF
TRBJ1-4 . TRBV6-5 . TGTGCCAGCAGGTCTTCGGGTGAAAAACTGTTTTTT CASRSSGEKLFF
TRBJ1-2 . TRBV5-1 TRBD1 TGCGCCAGCAGCCCCGACAGGGACGGCTACACCTTC CASSPDRDGYTF
TRBJ1-5 . TRBV15 TRBD1 TGTGCCACCAGCAGGAAGGACAGGGGAACGCAGTCCCAGCATTTT CATSRKDRGTQSQHF
TRBJ1-2 . TRBV5-4 TRBD1 TGTGCCAGCAGCGCAGACAGGGTTTCTAACTATGGCTACACCTTC CASSADRVSNYGYTF
TRBJ1-1 . TRBV25-1 . TGTGCCAGCAGTGCTTGGGATACGGGGAACACTGAAGCTTTCTTT CASSAWDTGNTEAFF
TRBJ1-3 . TRBV6-1 TRBD1 TGTGCCAGCAGCGGGACAGGGGCTGGAAACACCATATATTTT CASSGTGAGNTIYF
TRBJ2-4 . TRBV5-1 TRBD2 TGCGCCAGCAGCCAACTAGCGGGGACCCCCATTCAGTACTTC CASSQLAGTPIQYF
TRBJ2-3 . TRBV5-5 . TGTGCCAGCAGTCAGGAATACACAGATACGCAGTATTTT CASSQEYTDTQYF
TRBJ2-2 . TRBV2 . TGTGCCAGCCGCTACAGGGTAGGGACCGGGGAGCTGTTTTTT CASRYRVGTGELFF
TRBJ1-3 . TRBV28 . TGTGCCAGCAGTCCGCCTTATCATGGAAACACCATATATTTT CASSPPYHGNTIYF
TRBJ1-1 . TRBV19 . TGTGCCAGTAGTACTCCGCAGCGCCGCACTGAAGCTTTCTTT CASSTPQRRTEAFF
TRBJ1-1 . TRBV15 . TGTGCCACCAGCCCCACTAGGGCCAGGACCAACACTGAAGCTTTCTTT CATSPTRARTNTEAFF
TRBJ1-5 . TRBV28 . TGTGCCAGCAGTTTAGCAGACAGAGGAGGTCAGCCCCAGCATTTT CASSLADRGGQPQHF
TRBJ2-2 few TRBV5-1 . TGCGCCAGCAGCACCGATAGCGCCACCGGGGAGCTGTTTTTT CASSTDSATGELFF
TRBJ2-1 . TRBV5-1 . TGCGCCAGCCGGTCAGGGGGGCCTATTACTGAGCAGTTCTTC CASRSGGPITEQFF
TRBJ1-6 . TRBV11-1 TRBD1 TGTGCCAGCAGCCCGGGACAGGATAATTCACCCCTCCACTTT CASSPGQDNSPLHF
TRBJ1-5 . TRBV5-5 . TGTGCCAGCAGCTTGACGGTCAATCAGCCCCAGCATTTT CASSLTVNQPQHF
TRBJ1-2 . TRBV5-6 . TGTGCCAGCAGCTTGGCCGAAAGGGGCTATGGCTACACCTTC CASSLAERGYGYTF
TRBJ1-2 . TRBV10-2 . TGCGCCAGCGCCAACGGGGATGGCTACACCTTC CASANGDGYTF